This T cell receptor beta chain was identified during a study of blood T cell repertoires in COVID-19 (TCRdb year 2020). Turning to the overall study: The collaborator samples originated in the United States, Italy and Spain and spanned the acute and convalescent phases of COVID-19. HLA class I and class II types, where available, came from metadata supplied by the sample provider rather than from assay-based typing. The material from the prospective study consisted of cDNA or gDNA derived from T cells, B-cell-depleted T cells, or PBMCs. The dataset comprised deeply sampled blood TCRbeta repertoires from subjects exposed to, actively infected with, or recovered from COVID-19. Samples came from the ongoing ImmuneRACE study (first 160 participants) plus 1,254 subjects from 6 global collaborators. The sample metadata nearly always contained a de-identified subject ID, COVID-19 status, age in years and sex. The repertoires were released in a freely available public database meant as a resource for research on the immune response to SARS-CoV-2.

Beyond this particular receptor, the publication reports: The quantity of clinical and demographic metadata differed by source and by participant and was supplied without curation.

TCRbeta CDR3 regions were amplified from genomic DNA by means of the immunoSEQ Assay, a bias-controlled multiplex PCR. In the original analysis: The number of nucleated cells in each sample was estimated from the amplification of reference gene primers within the assay. To quantify the absolute abundance of each unique TCRbeta CDR3 rearrangement, sequence reads were collapsed and filtered. For each sample, productive Simpson clonality was calculated as the square root of Simpson's diversity index over productive rearrangements. This is the immuneACCESS table as TCRdb keeps it, with only in-frame sequences that have V and J called. A part of the clones is gone; compared with another copy, unresolved V genes explain less than half, and the rest is unexplained. The V and J calls and the clone size are those of that table, but D and trimming were determined from the DNA. The sample yields around 74,000 clones; about 90% were counted once. The ten largest account for approximately 4.4% of the sample.

As concerns this clone: The antigen it recognizes is unknown. Base qualities are not recorded, but no much larger clone differs from it by a single base.

The CDR1 and CDR2 encoded by the germline V gene (reference sequence) are DFQATT and SNEGSKA. The CDR3, from cysteine to phenylalanine, totals 15 residues. Only the CDR3 region is kept as DNA, spanning 45 bases read in frame from base 1. Clipping removes 3 bases from V and 10 bases from J, with 15 as the unmatched junction base count. The collaborating institutions used their own protocols to collect whole blood in K2EDTA tubes. For TCRbeta analysis, collaborator samples were shipped as frozen whole blood, as isolated PBMCs, or as DNA extracted from either sample type. Input material: peripheral blood. The receptor's source is a man aged 45-65 years with active COVID-19. The rearranged segments are TRBV20-1 and TRBJ2-1; TRBD2 fits 7 bases in the junction. The DNA sequence is as follows: TGCAGTGCTAGTAGGTCTAGCGGCCATCTAAGGGAGCAGTTCTTC. This gives the protein CSASRSSGHLREQFF.